This TCR beta chain was captured by sequencing in a study of OX40 agonist ivuxolimab in advanced cancers. Study overall: Averaging roughly 60 years in age, with a range of roughly 20 to 90, the cohort was about 85% male. Allowance was made for prior anti-PD-1, anti-PD-L1 or anti-CTLA-4 therapy, and about 37% had some.

General observations from the study: It was not determined which antigens were specifically recognized by the peripheral T cells that had undergone clonal expansion.

The germline CDR1 and CDR2 sequences are SGHVS and FQNEAQ. Between the trimmed V and J ends, which lost 0 bases and 0 bases, there was a span of 6 bases. The CDR3 contains 16 residues. Data came from immunoSEQ multiplex PCR; TCRdb stores just in-frame clones and leaves some out. The table records approximately 70,000 clones, around 85% of them present only once. This clone was seen a few times. What it binds is not known. The sequenced sample was CD4+ or CD8+ T cells sorted from blood, obtained in a trial of the OX40 agonist ivuxolimab. The clonotype comes from an adult with an advanced solid tumor such as melanoma, head and neck, liver or kidney cancer. The chain has TRBV7-8 and TRBJ2-6, with D possibly matching TRBD1 (6 bases). In nucleotides, the CDR3 is TGTGCCAGCAGCTTAGCGGACAGCTCTGGGGCCAACGTCCTGACTTTC. Protein product: CASSLADSSGANVLTF.